Sequencing of this TCR beta chain was carried out in a study of blood T cell repertoires in COVID-19. Turning to the study itself: Sites across the United States, Italy and Spain contributed samples from acute and convalescent COVID-19.

V gave up 5 bases and J gave up 7 bases, with 9 bases separating them. Germline V lookup: CDR1 LNHNV, CDR2 YYDKDF (reference sequence). The CDR3 extends over 12 amino acids. The assay was immunoSEQ multiplex PCR, and TCRdb's table has in-frame clones only and misses some. The sample records about 160,000 clones, roughly 85% being singletons. The sample taken for sequencing was peripheral blood. The chain employs TRBV15 and TRBJ2-1; D call uncertain. The receptor was derived from a woman at least 80 years old with active or convalescent COVID-19. The CDR3 reads CATSPSRNEQFF. In DNA, the CDR3 is TGTGCCACCAGCCCTAGTAGAAATGAGCAGTTCTTC.